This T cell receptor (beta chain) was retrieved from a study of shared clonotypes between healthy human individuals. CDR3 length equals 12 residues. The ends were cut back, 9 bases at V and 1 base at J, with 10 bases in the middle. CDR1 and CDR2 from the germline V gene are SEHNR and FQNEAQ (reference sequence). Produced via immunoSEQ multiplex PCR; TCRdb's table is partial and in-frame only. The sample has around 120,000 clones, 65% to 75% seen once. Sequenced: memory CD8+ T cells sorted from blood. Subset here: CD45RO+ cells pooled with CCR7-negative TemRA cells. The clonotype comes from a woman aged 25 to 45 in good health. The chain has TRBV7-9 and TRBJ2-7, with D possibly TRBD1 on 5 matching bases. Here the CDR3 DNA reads TGTGCCAGTTCTCAGGGTTCCTACGAGCAGTACTTC. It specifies CASSQGSYEQYF.